The 31 T cell receptor beta chains below all came from one sample that was sequenced in a study of T cell responses to AZD1222 COVID-19 vaccine. The repertoire was sequenced with immunoSEQ multiplex PCR; TCRdb's copy has only in-frame clones and lacks some. The sample holds roughly 150,000 clones, roughly 91% seen once. Sequenced here: peripheral blood, sampled on day 0 of AZD1222 vaccination. The receptors shown here come from an adult in good health.

This clone was picked up a small number of times. This chain uses TRBV7-9 with TRBJ2-7, with D maybe TRBD2 (6 bases). V was cut by 5 bases and J by 4 bases, with 21 bases left in between. Germline assignment: CDR1 SEHNR and CDR2 FQNEAQ (reference sequence). The CDR3 contains 16 residues. The CDR3 nucleotides read TGTGCCAGCAGCCCGAGTGTGCGGGATTCCCCTTACGAGCAGTACTTC. Its translation: CASSPSVRDSPYEQYF.

The V and J genes are TRBV25-1 and TRBJ2-1; possibly TRBD1 or TRBD2 for D (5 bases each). Germline V gene lookup returns CDR1 MGHDK and CDR2 SYGVNS. This CDR3 has 14 amino acids. V lost 6 bases, J lost 9 bases, and 18 bases lay in between. The DNA for the CDR3 is TGTGCCAGCAGCTTCCTTAAGGGTGGGGGTGAGCAGTTCTTC. Amino acids: CASSFLKGGGEQFF.

V usage is TRBV7-9 and J usage is TRBJ2-1, with TRBD2 identical over 11 bases. The ends lost 5 bases at V and 2 bases at J; junction bases unmatched: 8. The germline V gene encodes CDR1 SEHNR and CDR2 FQNEAQ (reference sequence). The length of the CDR3 is 17 residues. DNA for the CDR3: TGTGCCAGCAGCACACCGGGACTAGCGGACGCCTACAATGAGCAGTTCTTC. It yields the protein CASSTPGLADAYNEQFF.

The CDR3: CASSLVEDREAFF. CDR3 sequence (DNA): TGCGCCAGCAGCTTGGTAGAGGACCGAGAAGCTTTCTTT. This chain joins TRBV5-1 and TRBJ1-1, with D hard to call. This CDR3 region has 13 residues. The germline V gene has CDR1 SGHRS and CDR2 YFSETQ. V was clipped by 0 bases and J by 8 bases, with 11 bases between them.

The V gene is TRBV7-8, the J gene TRBJ2-1; possibly TRBD1 or TRBD2 for D (6 bases each). CDR1 is SGHVS, CDR2 FQNEAQ, per germline. The length of the CDR3 is 18 residues. V was trimmed by 5 bases and J by 8 bases, leaving 28 bases between them. This CDR3 reads CASSRLRRTKGGTYEQFF. CDR3 coding DNA: TGTGCCAGCAGCCGTCTCCGGAGGACCAAGGGGGGTACATATGAGCAGTTCTTC. Based on the CDR3 plus reference TRBV7-8 and TRBJ2-1, the full variable domain is GAGVSQSPRYKVAKRGQDVALRCDPISGHVSLFWYQQALGQGPEFLTYFQNEAQLDKSGLPSDRFFAERPEGSVSTLKIQRTQQEDSAVYLCASSRLRRTKGGTYEQFFGPGTRLTVL.

This rearrangement joins TRBV5-1 to TRBJ1-1, with 10 bases lining up with TRBD1. Germline V gives CDR1 SGHRS, CDR2 YFSETQ. The CDR3 extends over 16 amino acids. V shed 2 bases, J shed 4 bases, and the junction held 8 bases outside the gene matches. CDR3 in amino acids: CASSLGTGATSTEAFF. CDR3 nucleotides: TGCGCCAGCAGCTTAGGGACAGGGGCCACGAGCACTGAAGCTTTCTTT.

The chain recombines TRBV11-2 with TRBJ2-3; D may be TRBD2 (5 bases). The CDR3 contains 15 residues. V lost 2 bases, J lost 1 base, and 10 bases lay in between. The germline V gene encodes CDR1 SGHAT and CDR2 FQNNGV. The CDR3 coding sequence is TGTGCCAGCAGCTTAATGGTCGGGGGCACAGATACGCAGTATTTT. Translated, it gives CASSLMVGGTDTQYF.

This chain's CDR3 is CASSEVDRRAEAFF. The CDR3 DNA follows: TGTGCCAGCAGTGAAGTGGACAGGAGGGCGGAAGCTTTCTTT. The chain recombines TRBV6-1 with TRBJ1-1; 7 bases agree with TRBD1. CDR1 is MNHNS, CDR2 SASEGT, per germline. The CDR3 totals 14 residues. V shed 1 base, J shed 8 bases, and the junction held 7 bases outside the gene matches.

The chain couples TRBV6-2 or TRBV6-3 to TRBJ1-2; D call uncertain. Trimming removed 5 bases from V and 2 bases from J, with 6 bases in between. Per the germline V gene, CDR1 is MNHEY and CDR2 is SVGEGT. The CDR3 is 12 amino acids. Written as DNA, the CDR3 is TGTGCCAGCAGTGACGGAAACTATGGCTACACCTTC. This gives the protein CASSDGNYGYTF.

V gene TRBV5-5 combines with J gene TRBJ1-1; D not certain. CDR3 size: 14 residues. V dropped 4 bases and J dropped 2 bases, with 12 bases sitting between them. Germline V gene sequence: CDR1 SGHKS, CDR2 YYEKEE (reference sequence). The CDR3 is CASSPIHVNTEAFF. In DNA form, the CDR3 reads TGTGCCAGCAGCCCCATACACGTCAACACTGAAGCTTTCTTT. Full variable domain (remainder filled in from reference TRBV5-5 and TRBJ1-1): DAGVTQSPTHLIKTRGQQVTLRCSPISGHKSVSWYQQVLGQGPQFIFQYYEKEERGRGNFPDRFSARQFPNYSSELNVNALLLGDSALYLCASSPIHVNTEAFFGQGTRLTVV.

The rearrangement uses TRBV28 and TRBJ2-5; 10 positions agree with TRBD2. The CDR3 loop spans 15 amino acids. Germline assignment: CDR1 MDHEN and CDR2 SYDVKM. The junction had 9 bases not matched to a gene; V was cut back by 2 bases and J by 9 bases. CDR3: CASSLLAGDRGAQYF. The CDR3 DNA sequence: TGTGCCAGCAGTTTACTAGCGGGAGACCGCGGGGCCCAGTACTTC.

The chain is built from TRBV11-2 and TRBJ1-1; D is ambiguous. The V end lost 4 bases, the J end lost 0 bases, and 12 bases lay between the germline ends. This CDR3 is 15 amino acids long. CDR1 SGHAT and CDR2 FQNNGV come from the germline V gene. For the CDR3, the DNA is TGTGCCAGCAGCTGGGTGGGAGGGATGAACACTGAAGCTTTCTTT. Its protein product is CASSWVGGMNTEAFF.

The sample holds one count of this clone. The V and J genes are TRBV5-4 and TRBJ2-7; D may match TRBD1 or TRBD2 (6 bases each). The germline CDR1 and CDR2 sequences are SGHNT and YYREEE (reference sequence). Trimming removed 4 bases at V and 3 bases at J, with 20 bases between. The CDR3 runs to 16 residues. The CDR3 loop is CASSLSASGANYEQYF. DNA for the CDR3: TGTGCCAGCAGCCTCTCTGCCTCGGGGGCCAACTACGAGCAGTACTTC.

The gene calls are TRBV10-3 and TRBJ1-1; D is ambiguous. Germline CDR1 reads ENHRY; CDR2 reads SYGVKD. Trimming cost V 7 bases and J 4 bases, with 13 bases left between them. CDR3 length: 13 residues. The CDR3 loop reads CAITGESGTEAFF. DNA for the CDR3: TGTGCCATCACCGGGGAGTCGGGCACTGAAGCTTTCTTT.

This chain joins TRBV27 and TRBJ2-7; perhaps TRBD1 as D (5 bases). Germline CDR1 reads MNHEY; CDR2 reads SMNVEV (reference sequence). Trimming removed 2 bases at V and 0 bases at J, with 14 bases between. CDR3 length: 16 residues. As DNA, the CDR3 is TGTGCCAGCAGTTTAACGATGACAGCCATCTCCTACGAGCAGTACTTC. As protein: CASSLTMTAISYEQYF.

The V call is TRBV7-3, the J call TRBJ1-1; 7 bases agree with TRBD1. The CDR3 consists of 12 residues. V trimming: 5 bases; J trimming: 6 bases; junction bases outside the gene matches: 3. CDR1 and CDR2 (germline): SGHTA, FQGTGA. Here the CDR3 reads CASSTGAAEAFF. CDR3 DNA sequence: TGTGCCAGCAGCACAGGGGCCGCTGAAGCTTTCTTT. Full variable domain (missing parts from reference TRBV7-3 and TRBJ1-1): GAGVSQTPSNKVTEKGKYVELRCDPISGHTALYWYRQSLGQGPEFLIYFQGTGAADDSGLPNDRFFAVRPEGSVSTLKIQRTERGDSAVYLCASSTGAAEAFFGQGTRLTVV.

The sample holds one count of this clone. This chain connects TRBV9 to TRBJ1-1; D uncertain. Between the trimmed V and J ends, which lost 0 bases and 3 bases, there was a span of 12 bases. The CDR3 is 15 amino acids. Germline values: CDR1 SGDLS, CDR2 YYNGEE. CDR3 sequence reads: CASSVAWGRDTEAFF. In nucleotides, the CDR3 is TGTGCCAGCAGCGTAGCTTGGGGTAGGGACACTGAAGCTTTCTTT.

CDR3: CASSPRLPGREAFF. CDR3 nucleotides: TGTGCCAGCAGCCCCAGACTTCCGGGGCGAGAAGCTTTCTTT. This rearrangement joins TRBV28 to TRBJ1-1; D might be TRBD1 (5 bases). Trimming stripped 6 bases from V and 8 bases from J, with 19 bases between. CDR3 size: 14 residues. CDR1 is MDHEN and CDR2 is SYDVKM in the germline V gene.

The chain has TRBV3-1 (or the pseudogene TRBV3-2) and TRBJ2-3; D is unresolved. CDR3 length: 11 amino acids. Germline V lookup: CDR1 LGHDT, CDR2 YNNKEL (reference sequence). Trimming cost V 1 base and J 4 bases, with 0 bases left between them. CDR3 nucleotide sequence: TGTGCCAGCAGCCAAGCAGATACGCAGTATTTT. Translated: CASSQADTQYF.

The genes are TRBV21-1 and TRBJ1-6. TRBV21-1 represents a pseudogene. The CDR3 consists of 16 residues. This chain's CDR3 is CASSKDKSSYNSPLHF. CDR3 nucleotide sequence: TGTGCCAGCAGCAAAGACAAGAGCTCCTATAATTCACCCCTCCACTTT.

This clone was seen a single time. The J gene is TRBJ1-4, the V gene TRBV10-3, with D unclear. The CDR3 length is 14 residues. Looked up from germline, CDR1 is ENHRY and CDR2 is SYGVKD. V was shortened by 2 bases and J by 8 bases, with 12 bases between the two germline ends. CDR3 nucleotide sequence: TGTGCCATCAGTGAGGGAAATGGGAGGGAAAAACTGTTTTTT. Translated: CAISEGNGREKLFF.

V and J are TRBV6-2 or TRBV6-3 and TRBJ1-5; D unclear. The CDR3 has 11 amino acids. Germline assignment: CDR1 MNHEY and CDR2 SVGEGT. The V and J ends lost 2 bases and 7 bases respectively, with 3 bases between them. CDR3 sequence: CASSYPQPQHF. CDR3 nucleotides: TGTGCCAGCAGTTACCCACAGCCCCAGCATTTT.

The rearrangement joins TRBV7-2 to TRBJ2-5, with TRBD2 matching 9 bases. This CDR3 comprises 18 residues. V trimming: 2 bases; J trimming: 5 bases; junction bases outside the gene matches: 15. Germline V gene lookup returns CDR1 SGHTA and CDR2 FQGNSA. CDR3 DNA: TGTGCCAGCAGCTTAAATGGCGGTAGCGGGAGCACGCGGGAGACCCAGTACTTC. Protein product: CASSLNGGSGSTRETQYF.

CDR3 sequence (DNA): TGTGCCAGTAAACCGGGACAGGGGACACAGCCCCAGCATTTT. It translates to CASKPGQGTQPQHF. The gene calls are TRBV19 and TRBJ1-5; 10 bases agree with TRBD1. The length of the CDR3 is 14 residues. From germline, CDR1 is LNHDA and CDR2 SQIVND (reference sequence). Germline trimming cut 7 bases from V and 7 bases from J; bases unmatched to any gene: 7.

The chain is built from TRBV11-2 and TRBJ2-5; D gene ambiguous. Germline V gene data show CDR1 as SGHAT and CDR2 as FQNNGV. V lost 3 bases, J lost 2 bases, and 1 base lay in between. The CDR3 has 11 residues. The CDR3 spells CASSLQETQYF. The CDR3 DNA sequence: TGTGCCAGCAGCTTGCAAGAGACCCAGTACTTC.

The CDR3 nucleotides read TGTGCCAGCAGTTTATCAGGCGAGCAGTACTTC. Amino acids: CASSLSGEQYF. The rearrangement joins TRBV12-3 or TRBV12-4 to TRBJ2-7; D is unresolved. Trimming stripped 2 bases from V and 6 bases from J, with 5 bases between. This CDR3 comprises 11 residues.

In nucleotides, the CDR3 is TGTGCCAGCAGTGAAAGACAGGGGACAAGCGGCGAGCAGTACTTC. Translating it yields CASSERQGTSGEQYF. The chain links TRBV2 to TRBJ2-7, with 8 bases that match TRBD1. The CDR3 consists of 15 residues. V dropped 2 bases and J dropped 6; count of bases not matched to a gene: 9. Germline CDR1 reads SNHLY; CDR2 reads FYNNEI.

The J gene is TRBJ2-3, the V gene TRBV7-2, with 8 bases lining up with TRBD1. The germline gives CDR1 SGHTA, CDR2 FQGNSA. The CDR3 contains 18 residues. Losses at the gene ends were 4 bases for V and 1 base for J; bases not matched to a gene: 13. This CDR3 reads CASSSGTGGSVGTDTQYF. CDR3 coding DNA: TGTGCCAGCAGCTCCGGGACAGGAGGAAGCGTCGGCACAGATACGCAGTATTTT.

This chain links TRBV5-6 with TRBJ1-1; weak D call: TRBD1 (6 bases). Trimming stripped 2 bases from V and 2 bases from J, with 13 bases between. Germline V gene data show CDR1 as SGHDT and CDR2 as YYEEEE. There are 15 residues in the CDR3. The CDR3 region is CASSFKQGFNTEAFF. CDR3 nucleotides: TGTGCCAGCAGCTTTAAACAGGGTTTCAACACTGAAGCTTTCTTT.

This clone appeared a single time. V usage is TRBV5-4 and J usage is TRBJ2-5; D is unclear. The V gene lost 2 bases and the J gene lost 5 bases, with 4 bases spanning the gap. Germline assignment: CDR1 SGHNT and CDR2 YYREEE (reference sequence). The CDR3 covers 11 residues. CDR3 residues: CASSFGETQYF. Written as DNA, the CDR3 is TGTGCCAGCAGCTTTGGTGAGACCCAGTACTTC.

This chain uses TRBV5-6 with TRBJ1-6; the match to TRBD1 covers 7 bases. Germline assignment: CDR1 SGHDT and CDR2 YYEEEE. CDR3 length: 17 amino acids. The V and J ends lost 4 bases and 7 bases, in that order; junction bases with no gene match: 14. The CDR3 region has the DNA TGTGCCAGCAGCACCGACAGGGCAGTAAAGGGCAATTCACCCCTCCACTTT. It codes for CASSTDRAVKGNSPLHF.